This T cell receptor beta chain originates from a study of T-cell memory formation after mild COVID-19. TCRdb reanalysed the 5' RACE reads using MiXCR and keeps one entry per CDR3 protein. The sample consists of some 320,000 distinct CDR3 sequences, about 16% of them appearing once. This CDR3 region has 14 residues. Germline V gene lookup returns CDR1 KGHDR and CDR2 SFDVKD. V was pared by 4 bases and J by 2 bases, with 10 bases between. The source material was PBMCs or a T cell subset sorted from them (not recorded which). This TCR derives from a man aged 18 to 35 who had mild COVID-19 (a few samples of this study predate the infection). Cell type and time point are not known. This chain links TRBV24-1 with TRBJ1-2; D not resolved. The CDR3 sequence: CATSDYPTNYGYTF. In DNA form, the CDR3 reads TGTGCCACCAGTGACTATCCCACGAACTATGGCTACACCTTC.